This passage covers 13 T cell receptor beta chains from one sample sequenced in a study of blood T cell repertoires in COVID-19. Clones were read by immunoSEQ multiplex PCR, and TCRdb kept only the in-frame ones, dropping some. Altogether over 200,000 clones are present, 75% to 90% being singletons, with the ten largest covering approximately 3.5%. What was sequenced was PBMCs or T cells enriched from blood (not recorded which). Receptors were obtained from a young woman who had been exposed to COVID-19.

J is TRBJ2-7 and V is TRBV10-2; 7 bases align to TRBD2. V trimming: 3 bases; J trimming: 3 bases; junction bases outside the gene matches: 8. Germline assignment: CDR1 WSHSY and CDR2 SAAADI. The CDR3 loop spans 15 amino acids. CDR3 sequence reads: CASSDHGGRGYEQYF. CDR3 DNA: TGCGCCAGCAGTGACCATGGTGGGAGGGGCTACGAGCAGTACTTC.

This chain's CDR3 is CASSTYRVGTEAFF. The CDR3 bases are TGTGCCAGCAGTACCTACAGGGTGGGGACTGAAGCTTTCTTT. The genes are TRBV28 and TRBJ1-1; weak D call: TRBD1 (6 bases). Germline V gene lookup returns CDR1 MDHEN and CDR2 SYDVKM. V was clipped by 5 bases and J by 5 bases, with 15 bases between them. The CDR3 consists of 14 residues.

The V and J genes are TRBV10-3 and TRBJ2-7, with 7 bases matching TRBD2. V lost 3 bases, J lost 9 bases, and 17 bases stayed unmatched. The germline V gene has CDR1 ENHRY and CDR2 SYGVKD. The CDR3 covers 16 residues. The CDR3 DNA reads TGTGCCATCAGTGACGGATACAGCCTGCTCGGGGGGTTGCAGTACTTC. It yields the protein CAISDGYSLLGGLQYF.

This clone was detected only a few times. J is TRBJ1-5 and V is TRBV7-9; possibly TRBD1 for D (5 bases). CDR1 and CDR2 from the germline V gene are SEHNR and FQNEAQ (reference sequence). The V gene lost 4 bases and the J gene lost 6 bases, with 10 bases spanning the gap. The CDR3 runs 13 residues. CDR3 DNA sequence: TGTGCCAGCAGCTCCGGGGGTAGTCAGCCCCAGCATTTT. It specifies CASSSGGSQPQHF.

This clone was counted once. V and J are TRBV6-4 and TRBJ2-7, with TRBD1 identical over 9 bases. This CDR3 has 18 amino acids. The V segment lost 5 bases and the J segment 1 base; nucleotides outside the gene matches: 15. The V gene's germline CDR1 is MRHNA and CDR2 SNTAGT. CDR3 DNA: TGTGCCAGCAGTAACAGCTTCTCGGGGACAGGGAGTTCCTACGAGCAGTACTTC. As protein: CASSNSFSGTGSSYEQYF.

Only a few counts were recorded for this clone. The gene calls are TRBV6-1 and TRBJ1-4; 7 nucleotides match TRBD1. Germline-derived CDR1 and CDR2 are MNHNS and SASEGT. The CDR3 is 15 residues long. J lost 4 bases, V lost 2 bases, and 4 bases had no gene match. Written as DNA, the CDR3 is TGTGCCAGCAGTGAACACAGGGGCCTTAATGAAAAACTGTTTTTT. Translating it yields CASSEHRGLNEKLFF.

This chain joins TRBV18 and TRBJ1-6; D perhaps matches TRBD1 (5 bases). There are 14 residues in the CDR3. V lost 3 bases and J 6 bases, leaving 9 bases between the germline ends. CDR1 KGHSH and CDR2 LQKENI come from the germline V gene. The CDR3 spells CASSPGGLNSPLHF. For the CDR3, the DNA is TGTGCCAGCTCACCGGGGGGTCTTAATTCACCCCTCCACTTT.

The V gene is TRBV24-1, the J gene TRBJ2-3, with TRBD2 identical over 8 bases. Per germline, CDR1 KGHDR and CDR2 SFDVKD. This CDR3 spans 15 amino acids. With 3 bases clipped from V and 2 bases from J, the junction kept 3 bases outside the gene matches. CDR3 coding DNA: TGTGCCACCAGTGATCCTAGCGGGCCCACAGATACGCAGTATTTT. Translating gives CATSDPSGPTDTQYF.

This clone is a singleton in its sample. The chain links TRBV9 to TRBJ1-2, with D tentatively TRBD1 (6 bases). The ends were cut back, 0 bases at V and 7 bases at J, with 10 bases in the middle. The CDR3 consists of 13 residues. Germline V CDR1 and CDR2: SGDLS, YYNGEE. The CDR3 loop reads CASSVDQGGGYTF. The CDR3, as DNA: TGTGCCAGCAGCGTAGATCAAGGGGGTGGCTACACCTTC.

The chain links TRBV30 to TRBJ2-1; D perhaps matches TRBD2 (6 bases). Trimming took off 1 base at V and 5 bases at J, with 12 bases between the two ends. CDR1 and CDR2 (germline): GTSNPN, SVGIG (reference sequence). The CDR3 runs to 14 residues. The CDR3 DNA sequence: TGTGCCTGGAGTGGACTAGTTGGGCACAATGAGCAGTTCTTC. As protein: CAWSGLVGHNEQFF. The variable domain in full, with the rest retrieved from reference TRBV30 and TRBJ2-1, is SQTIHQWPATLVQPVGSPLSLECTVEGTSNPNLYWYRQAAGRGLQLLFYSVGIGQISSEVPQNLSASRPQDRQFILSSKKLLLSDSGFYLCAWSGLVGHNEQFFGPGTRLTVL.

This chain's CDR3 is CASSIRGAGGETQYF. CDR3 DNA sequence: TGTGCCAGTAGTATTAGGGGCGCAGGGGGAGAGACCCAGTACTTC. This chain joins TRBV19 and TRBJ2-5; 7 bases map to TRBD1. The CDR3 length is 15 residues. J gave up 4 bases and V 3 bases, and 8 bases lay outside the gene matches. Germline V gene sequence: CDR1 LNHDA, CDR2 SQIVND (reference sequence).

V usage is TRBV6-1 and J usage is TRBJ2-7, with D possibly matching TRBD2 (6 bases). CDR3 length equals 17 residues. Germline V gives CDR1 MNHNS, CDR2 SASEGT. Deletions cut 2 bases from V and 0 bases from J, with 17 bases between. This CDR3 reads CASSERLVGRLSYEQYF. CDR3 nucleotide sequence: TGTGCCAGCAGTGAACGGCTTGTCGGGAGACTCTCCTACGAGCAGTACTTC.

This chain joins TRBV14 and TRBJ1-4, with 10 positions matching TRBD1. The V gene's germline CDR1 is SGHDN and CDR2 FVKESK. Germline trimming cut 4 bases from V and 7 bases from J; bases unmatched to any gene: 6. This CDR3 is 15 amino acids long. In DNA, the CDR3 is TGTGCCAGCAGCCCGTCGTGGGACAGGGGTGAAAAACTGTTTTTT. Its translation is CASSPSWDRGEKLFF.